Below, 14 T cell receptor beta chains from the same sample are listed, as sequenced in a study of blood T cell repertoires in COVID-19. Sequencing used immunoSEQ multiplex PCR; TCRdb keeps in-frame clones, though not all of them. Of under 75,000 clones in the sample, roughly 89% were seen once. Material for sequencing was peripheral blood. These TCRs come from a man aged 50-59 years with active COVID-19.

The J gene is TRBJ1-1, the V gene TRBV4-3; tentative D call: TRBD1 (6 bases). Germline CDR1 is LGHNA and CDR2 is YSLEER. This CDR3 is 15 amino acids long. With 4 bases removed from V and 7 bases from J, the gap between germline ends came to 19 bases. CDR3 in amino acids: CASSPGTGTTSEAFF. CDR3 DNA sequence: TGCGCCAGCAGCCCCGGTACCGGGACAACAAGTGAAGCTTTCTTT.

This clone was detected only a few times. The gene calls are TRBV10-1 and TRBJ1-5; unclear D gene. CDR3 length equals 13 residues. Germline CDR1 WNHNN, CDR2 SYGVQD (reference sequence). The V and J ends lost 6 bases and 7 bases respectively, with 13 bases between them. CDR3 in DNA: TGCGCCAGCAGCAAGGGAGGGTGGCAGCCCCAGCATTTT. It translates to CASSKGGWQPQHF.

V is TRBV2 and J is TRBJ2-3; D might be TRBD2 (5 bases). V gave up 6 bases and J gave up 2 bases, with 18 bases separating them. The CDR3 contains 16 residues. The germline V gene encodes CDR1 SNHLY and CDR2 FYNNEI. The CDR3 nucleotides are TGTGCCAGCAGCTCCGGCGGAGACTACTACACAGATACGCAGTATTTT. This gives the protein CASSSGGDYYTDTQYF.

V gene TRBV27 combines with J gene TRBJ2-5, with 13 positions matching TRBD2. J was trimmed by 6 bases and V by 5 bases; bases with no gene match: 6. The CDR3 covers 15 residues. Germline assignment: CDR1 MNHEY and CDR2 SMNVEV (reference sequence). CDR3 in amino acids: CASSILAGGGKTQYF. In DNA form, the CDR3 reads TGTGCCAGCAGTATACTAGCGGGGGGGGGAAAGACCCAGTACTTC.

V gene TRBV5-1 combines with J gene TRBJ2-7; tentatively, D is TRBD1 (6 bases). The V and J ends lost 1 base and 1 base respectively, with 9 bases between them. The CDR3 is 14 residues long. Germline V gene data show CDR1 as SGHRS and CDR2 as YFSETQ. As DNA, the CDR3 is TGCGCCAGCAGCTTGTCAGGGGAGTCCTACGAGCAGTACTTC. Its translation: CASSLSGESYEQYF.

This chain joins TRBV9 and TRBJ2-3, with D hard to call. The CDR3 totals 15 residues. The germline CDR1 and CDR2 sequences are SGDLS and YYNGEE. Trimming removed 0 bases from V and 2 bases from J, with 10 bases in between. CDR3 bases: TGTGCCAGCAGCGTAGCCGTCGCACACACAGATACGCAGTATTTT. Amino acids: CASSVAVAHTDTQYF. The complete variable domain, with remaining parts taken from reference TRBV9 and TRBJ2-3, reads DSGVTQTPKHLITATGQRVTLRCSPRSGDLSVYWYQQSLDQGLQFLIQYYNGEERAKGNILERFSAQQFPDLHSELNLSSLELGDSALYFCASSVAVAHTDTQYFGPGTRLTVL.

The genes are TRBV6-6 and TRBJ2-2; 7 bases match TRBD2. Germline CDR1 reads MNHNY; CDR2 reads SVGAGI (reference sequence). The CDR3 length is 14 residues. Germline trimming cut 7 bases from V and 5 bases from J; bases unmatched to any gene: 7. CDR3 amino acids: CASNRIGGTGELFF. The CDR3 nucleotides are TGTGCCAGCAACAGAATCGGGGGGACCGGGGAGCTGTTTTTT.

The genes are TRBV5-4 and TRBJ2-3; D perhaps matches TRBD2 (7 bases). CDR1 is SGHNT, CDR2 YYREEE, per germline (reference sequence). Trimming stripped 4 bases from V and 5 bases from J, with 20 bases between. The CDR3 has 16 residues. CDR3: CASSPNLRGAGDTQYF. In nucleotides, the CDR3 is TGTGCCAGCAGCCCAAACCTTCGGGGGGCTGGAGATACGCAGTATTTT.

About this clone: Other DNA variants within this sample encode the same CDR3. The chain recombines TRBV12-3 or TRBV12-4 with TRBJ1-1; 8 nucleotides match TRBD1. This CDR3 contains 13 residues. Trimming cost V 6 bases and J 11 bases; bases outside gene matches: 11. The CDR3 protein is CASRTGGPLEAFF. The CDR3 DNA reads TGTGCCAGCAGAACAGGGGGTCCCCTTGAGGCTTTCTTT.

J is TRBJ2-2 and V is TRBV11-2; 9 positions match TRBD1. CDR1 and CDR2 from the germline V gene are SGHAT and FQNNGV. The J segment lost 7 bases and the V segment lost 1 base, leaving 4 bases of the junction unmatched. The CDR3 contains 15 residues. As DNA, the CDR3 is TGTGCCAGCAGCTTAGGGGACAGGGTTCACGGGGAGCTGTTTTTT. Protein sequence: CASSLGDRVHGELFF.

The rearrangement uses TRBV14 and TRBJ2-1, with D perhaps TRBD1 (5 bases). There are 16 residues in the CDR3. CDR1 and CDR2 from the germline V gene are SGHDN and FVKESK. V shed 1 base and J shed 3 bases, with 13 bases lying between them. As DNA, the CDR3 is TGTGCCAGCAGCCAAGGCTTCCTGGGGCTCTACAATGAGCAGTTCTTC. This codes for CASSQGFLGLYNEQFF.

The chain carries TRBV28 and TRBJ2-2; D might be TRBD1 (5 bases). Germline V gene data show CDR1 as MDHEN and CDR2 as SYDVKM. The CDR3 totals 13 residues. The ends were cut back, 11 bases at V and 7 bases at J, with 17 bases in the middle. The CDR3 DNA sequence: TGTGCCTCAGGGCTAGTTAGTGGCGGGGAGCTGTTTTTT. This codes for CASGLVSGGELFF.

The CDR3 protein is CASSRQGEKLFF. The CDR3 region has the DNA TGTGCCAGTAGTAGACAGGGAGAAAAACTGTTTTTT. The V call is TRBV19, the J call TRBJ1-4; 7 bases match TRBD1. Germline CDR1 reads LNHDA; CDR2 reads SQIVND (reference sequence). Trimming took 4 bases from V and 8 from J; bases not matched to a gene: 1. This CDR3 comprises 12 residues.

This clone was seen a handful of times. The chain combines TRBV20-1 with TRBJ2-3, with D perhaps matching TRBD1 (5 bases). Germline V gene lookup returns CDR1 DFQATT and CDR2 SNEGSKA (reference sequence). The CDR3 is 12 amino acids. Trimming took off 3 bases at V and 6 bases at J, with 10 bases between the two ends. CDR3 bases: TGCAGTGCTAGTTCCCCAGGGGATACGCAGTATTTT. Its translation: CSASSPGDTQYF.